These 7 T cell receptor beta chains originate from one sample sequenced in a study of blood T cell repertoires in COVID-19. TCRdb's table, derived via immunoSEQ multiplex PCR, lists solely in-frame clones and lacks some. The table lists roughly 170,000 clones, about 84% of them singletons. Sequences were obtained from peripheral blood. Receptor source: a human donor in a cohort sampled during active COVID-19.

This clone has a handful of counts. V is TRBV5-1 and J is TRBJ2-7; D perhaps matches TRBD1 (6 bases). CDR1 SGHRS and CDR2 YFSETQ come from the germline V gene. The CDR3 consists of 12 residues. Trimming shortened V by 3 bases and J by 5 bases, and 9 bases separated the two germline ends. As DNA, the CDR3 is TGCGCCAGCAGCTCACAGGGTGACGAGCAGTACTTC. This translates into CASSSQGDEQYF.

V usage is TRBV18 and J usage is TRBJ1-2; 9 bases agree with TRBD1. Germline-derived CDR1 and CDR2 are KGHSH and LQKENI. The CDR3 runs to 13 residues. V gave up 7 bases and J gave up 5 bases; unmatched junction bases: 5. The CDR3 DNA is TGTGCCAGCTTTCTCGACAGGGGGTATGGCTACACCTTC. Residues: CASFLDRGYGYTF.

The chain carries TRBV29-1 and TRBJ1-5; D gene ambiguous. Trimming shortened V by 4 bases and J by 5 bases, and 12 bases separated the two germline ends. Germline V gene lookup returns CDR1 SQVTM and CDR2 ANQGSEA. The CDR3 totals 13 residues. The CDR3 DNA follows: TGCAGCGTTGGAGCGAGGGCCGATCAGCCCCAGCATTTT. Protein product: CSVGARADQPQHF.

The chain recombines TRBV3-1 (or the pseudogene TRBV3-2) with TRBJ2-5; D call uncertain. From germline, CDR1 is LGHDT and CDR2 YNNKEL (reference sequence). This CDR3 has 13 residues. Trimming shortened V by 2 bases and J by 1 base, and 5 bases separated the two germline ends. The CDR3 bases are TGTGCCAGCAGCCAACTCCCCCAAGAGACCCAGTACTTC. This encodes CASSQLPQETQYF.

This clone occurred once. This chain joins TRBV5-1 and TRBJ1-1; D gene ambiguous. The germline V gene has CDR1 SGHRS and CDR2 YFSETQ. The CDR3 has 17 residues. Trimming pared 0 bases from V and 4 bases from J, leaving 19 bases between. CDR3 coding DNA: TGCGCCAGCAGCTTGGGGCTTCTGAGGGAGCGGGGCACTGAAGCTTTCTTT. As protein: CASSLGLLRERGTEAFF.

This sequence joins TRBV9 and TRBJ2-7, with 10 bases matching TRBD1. The V gene end was trimmed by 0 bases and the J gene end by 4 bases; junction bases not matched to a gene: 7. From germline, CDR1 is SGDLS and CDR2 YYNGEE. The CDR3 has 16 residues. CDR3 in DNA: TGTGCCAGCAGCGTAGGACGAGGGGGACAGGGGTACGAGCAGTACTTC. Its protein is CASSVGRGGQGYEQYF.

The chain employs TRBV13 and TRBJ2-3; TRBD2 matches 11 bases. This CDR3 spans 15 amino acids. With V trimmed by 3 bases and J by 4 bases, 3 bases remained unmatched. CDR1 and CDR2 (germline): PRHDT, FYEKMQ (reference sequence). CDR3 DNA: TGTGCCAGCAGCTTCGGTAGCGGGGGGGCAGATACGCAGTATTTT. Translation: CASSFGSGGADTQYF.